The source of this TCR beta chain is a study of CD8 T cells in ankylosing spondylitis. CDR3 length: 14 residues. Germline CDR1 and CDR2: DFQATT and SNEGSKA (reference sequence). The ends lost 3 bases at V and 6 bases at J; junction bases unmatched: 8. The TCR beta libraries were generated through quantitative 5'-RACE incorporating molecular barcodes. TCRdb processed the 5' RACE reads anew with MiXCR; each CDR3 protein has one entry. The table includes 36,000 or so distinct CDR3 sequences, 5.5% to 7.5% detected once. The study, taken as a whole, reports: Blood of patients with ankylosing spondylitis appeared to be characterized by a TCR beta motif of eight highly homologous variants.

This clonotype was observed many times. Its antigen is unknown. The receptor's source is a male donor with ankylosing spondylitis or in good health (not recorded which). The material sequenced was blood, either unsorted or a sorted T cell fraction (not recorded which). This chain links TRBV20-1 with TRBJ1-5; 7 bases line up with TRBD1. The chain's CDR3 is CSASDKGAAQPQHF. DNA for the CDR3: TGCAGTGCTAGTGATAAGGGGGCAGCTCAGCCCCAGCATTTT.